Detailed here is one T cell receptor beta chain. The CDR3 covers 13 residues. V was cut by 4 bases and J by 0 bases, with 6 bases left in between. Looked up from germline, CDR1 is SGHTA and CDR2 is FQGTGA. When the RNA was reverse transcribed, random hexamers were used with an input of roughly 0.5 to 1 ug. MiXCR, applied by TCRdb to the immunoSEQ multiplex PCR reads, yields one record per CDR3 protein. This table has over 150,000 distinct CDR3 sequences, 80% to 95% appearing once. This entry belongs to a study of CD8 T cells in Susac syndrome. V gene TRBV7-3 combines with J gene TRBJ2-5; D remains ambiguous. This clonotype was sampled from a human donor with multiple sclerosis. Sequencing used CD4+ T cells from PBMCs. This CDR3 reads CASSSAHQETQYF. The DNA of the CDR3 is TGTGCCAGCAGCTCCGCCCACCAAGAGACCCAGTACTTC.